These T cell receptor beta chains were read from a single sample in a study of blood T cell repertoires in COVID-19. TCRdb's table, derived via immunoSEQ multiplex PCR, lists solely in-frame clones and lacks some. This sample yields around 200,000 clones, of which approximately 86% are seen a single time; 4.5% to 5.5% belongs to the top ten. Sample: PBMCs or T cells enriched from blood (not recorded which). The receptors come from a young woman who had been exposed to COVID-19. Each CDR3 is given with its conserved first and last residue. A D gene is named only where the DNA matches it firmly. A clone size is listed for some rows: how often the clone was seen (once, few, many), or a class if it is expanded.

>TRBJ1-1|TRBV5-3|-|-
CARSQRGTEAFF
TGTGCCAGAAGCCAAAGGGGTACTGAAGCTTTCTTT
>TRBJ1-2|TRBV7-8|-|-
CASSLGEDTPYGYTF
TGTGCCAGCAGCTTAGGGGAGGACACGCCATATGGCTACACCTTC
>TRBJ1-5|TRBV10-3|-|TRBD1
CAISRDRGSNQPQHF
TGTGCCATCAGTCGGGACAGGGGCAGCAATCAGCCCCAGCATTTT
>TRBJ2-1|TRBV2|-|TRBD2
CASSEDTSGSVEQFF
TGTGCCAGCAGTGAAGACACTAGCGGGTCGGTTGAGCAGTTCTTC
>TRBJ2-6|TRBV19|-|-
CASSTTGSGANVLTF
TGTGCCAGTAGTACCACAGGTTCTGGGGCCAACGTCCTGACTTTC
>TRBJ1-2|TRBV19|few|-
CASSMGTLGGYTF
TGTGCCAGTAGTATGGGGACACTCGGTGGCTACACCTTC
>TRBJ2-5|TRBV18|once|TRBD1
CASSTQPGQQETQYF
TGTGCCAGCTCAACCCAACCGGGACAGCAAGAGACCCAGTACTTC
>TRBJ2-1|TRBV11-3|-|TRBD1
CASSILRDSHNEQFF
TGTGCCAGCAGCATACTCCGGGACAGTCACAATGAGCAGTTCTTC
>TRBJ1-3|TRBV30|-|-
CAWSLGGFGNTIYF
TGTGCCTGGAGTCTTGGCGGGTTCGGAAACACCATATATTTT
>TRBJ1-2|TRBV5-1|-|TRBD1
CASSLETGAGSYGYTF
TGCGCCAGCAGCTTGGAGACAGGGGCCGGTAGCTATGGCTACACCTTC
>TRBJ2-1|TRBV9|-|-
CASSPSEDEQFF
TGTGCCAGCAGCCCCAGCGAAGATGAGCAGTTCTTC
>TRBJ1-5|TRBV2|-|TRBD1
CASSEAAQGAGQPQHF
TGTGCCAGCAGTGAAGCGGCCCAGGGGGCTGGTCAGCCCCAGCATTTT
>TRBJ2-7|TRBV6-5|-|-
CATSRDRYEQYF
TGTGCCACCAGCCGCGACAGGTACGAGCAGTACTTC
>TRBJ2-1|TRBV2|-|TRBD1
CASSLRGQGNNEQFF
TGTGCCAGCAGCCTTAGGGGACAGGGGAACAATGAGCAGTTCTTC
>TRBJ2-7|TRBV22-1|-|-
CPGSARRGSYEQYF
TGTCCTGGGAGCGCACGTAGGGGCTCCTACGAGCAGTACTTC
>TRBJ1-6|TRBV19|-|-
CASSMGLINSPLHF
TGTGCCAGTAGTATGGGACTGATCAATTCACCCCTCCACTTT
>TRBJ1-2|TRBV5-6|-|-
CASSFLRYGYTF
TGTGCCAGCAGCTTTTTGCGCTATGGCTACACCTTC
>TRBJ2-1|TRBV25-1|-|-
CASLLDNEQFF
TGTGCCAGCCTTCTTGACAATGAGCAGTTCTTC
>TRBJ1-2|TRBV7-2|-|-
CASSLSSGGYTF
TGTGCCAGCAGCTTATCGTCGGGTGGCTACACCTTC
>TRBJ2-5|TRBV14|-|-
CASSQGTEETQYF
TGTGCCAGCAGCCAAGGGACAGAAGAGACCCAGTACTTC
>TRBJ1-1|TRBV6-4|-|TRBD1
CASSPRQGEHQAFF
TGTGCCAGCAGTCCCCGACAGGGTGAACACCAAGCTTTCTTT
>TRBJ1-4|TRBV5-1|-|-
CASSLKGGGEKLFF
TGCGCCAGCAGCCTCAAAGGAGGAGGTGAAAAACTGTTTTTT
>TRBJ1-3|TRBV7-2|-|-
CASSLVSTGSGNTIYF
TGTGCCAGCAGCTTAGTGTCGACGGGATCTGGAAACACCATATATTTT
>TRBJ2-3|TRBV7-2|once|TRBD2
CASSLRAGTSGSAAQYF
TGTGCCAGCAGCTTACGGGCCGGGACTAGCGGGTCCGCTGCGCAGTATTTT
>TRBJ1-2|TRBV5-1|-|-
CASSLITGPGDYGYTF
TGCGCCAGCAGCTTGATTACAGGGCCTGGGGATTATGGCTACACCTTC
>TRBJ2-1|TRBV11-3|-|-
CASSFIGASYNEQFF
TGTGCCAGCAGCTTCATAGGGGCCTCCTACAATGAGCAGTTCTTC
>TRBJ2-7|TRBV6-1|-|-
CASSETSIEQYF
TGTGCCAGCAGTGAAACTAGTATCGAGCAGTACTTC
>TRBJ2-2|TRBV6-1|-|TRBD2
CASSAPTSGGGTGELFF
TGTGCCAGCAGTGCCCCAACTAGCGGGGGGGGAACCGGGGAGCTGTTTTTT
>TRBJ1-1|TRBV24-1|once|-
CATSDLVAATEAFF
TGTGCCACCAGTGATTTGGTCGCGGCCACTGAAGCTTTCTTT
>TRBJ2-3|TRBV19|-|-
CASSVPGGTDTQYF
TGTGCCAGTAGTGTTCCAGGGGGCACAGATACGCAGTATTTT
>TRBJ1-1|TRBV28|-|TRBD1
CASNTGTGNTEAFF
TGTGCCAGCAATACCGGGACAGGGAACACTGAAGCTTTCTTT
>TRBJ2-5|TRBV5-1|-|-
CASMRLGGGETQYF
TGCGCCAGCATGAGGCTCGGGGGAGGAGAGACCCAGTACTTC
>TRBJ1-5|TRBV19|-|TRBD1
CASSVTQGLRQPQHF
TGTGCCAGTAGTGTGACACAGGGGCTGAGGCAGCCCCAGCATTTT
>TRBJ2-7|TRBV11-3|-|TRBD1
CASSLSSTGHYEQYF
TGTGCCAGCAGCTTATCGTCGACAGGGCACTACGAGCAGTACTTC
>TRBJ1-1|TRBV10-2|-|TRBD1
CASSERTGTPHEAFF
TGCGCCAGCAGTGAGAGGACAGGGACACCTCATGAAGCTTTCTTT
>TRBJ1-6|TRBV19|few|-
CASSISGQAGSPLHF
TGTGCCAGTAGTATAAGCGGGCAGGCGGGTTCACCCCTCCACTTT
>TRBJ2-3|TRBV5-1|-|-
CASRSDLTYTDTQYF
TGCGCCAGCAGATCGGACTTAACATATACAGATACGCAGTATTTT
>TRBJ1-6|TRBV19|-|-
CASSLSGQGVRNSPLHF
TGTGCCAGTAGCTTGAGCGGGCAGGGTGTGCGTAATTCACCCCTCCACTTT
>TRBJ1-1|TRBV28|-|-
CASSDSMNTEAFF
TGTGCCAGCAGCGATTCTATGAACACTGAAGCTTTCTTT
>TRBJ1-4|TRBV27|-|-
CATSSAISGKLFF
TGTGCCACCTCCTCTGCGATCTCTGGAAAACTGTTTTTT